These 30 T cell receptor beta chains share one sample of origin, sequenced in a study of Ad26.COV2.S vaccination and SARS-CoV-2 variants. The treatment is: roughly 20 received Ad26.COV2.S at low or high dose, single or two shots; five or six received placebo; per-sample allocation not given. The study sampled participants on day 63 after the first vaccine or placebo injection. The method was immunoSEQ multiplex PCR; TCRdb's version includes in-frame clones alone and lacks a portion of them. The table shows over 400,000 clones, with about nine tenths occurring only once. This specimen was peripheral blood, taken in a trial of Ad26.COV2.S vaccine versus placebo. These receptors all stem from a person between 18 and 60 years old who received the Ad26.COV2.S COVID-19 vaccine or a placebo.

The genes are TRBV4-2 and TRBJ2-3, with 8 positions matching TRBD2. J lost 4 bases, V lost 3 bases, and 12 bases had no gene match. Germline lookup yields CDR1 LGHNA and CDR2 YNFKEQ. There are 17 residues in the CDR3. The CDR3 region is CASSQERERRGADTQYF. In nucleotides, the CDR3 is TGTGCCAGCAGCCAGGAGCGGGAGCGCAGAGGCGCAGATACGCAGTATTTT.

The chain is built from TRBV27 and TRBJ2-1; TRBD1 is a possible D gene (5 bases). Trimming pared 5 bases from V and 7 bases from J, leaving 9 bases between. Germline values: CDR1 MNHEY, CDR2 SMNVEV (reference sequence). There are 12 residues in the CDR3. In DNA, the CDR3 is TGTGCCAGCAGTCCGACAGTGAATGAGCAGTTCTTC. Its translation: CASSPTVNEQFF.

The chain couples TRBV9 to TRBJ2-3, with TRBD2 matching over 12 bases. The ends lost 0 bases at V and 4 bases at J; junction bases unmatched: 3. This CDR3 is 16 amino acids long. Germline V gene data show CDR1 as SGDLS and CDR2 as YYNGEE. Here the CDR3 DNA reads TGTGCCAGCAGCGTAGGTCTAGCGGGAGGGCCAGATACGCAGTATTTT. Protein sequence: CASSVGLAGGPDTQYF. The full variable domain, in which reference TRBV9 and TRBJ2-3 provide the parts outside the CDR3, is DSGVTQTPKHLITATGQRVTLRCSPRSGDLSVYWYQQSLDQGLQFLIQYYNGEERAKGNILERFSAQQFPDLHSELNLSSLELGDSALYFCASSVGLAGGPDTQYFGPGTRLTVL.

This clone was seen once. The gene calls are TRBV7-2 and TRBJ2-1; TRBD1 matches at 10 bases. V lost 3 bases, J lost 4 bases, and 3 bases stayed unmatched. CDR1 and CDR2 (germline): SGHTA, FQGNSA. This CDR3 comprises 15 residues. The CDR3 DNA follows: TGTGCCAGCAGCTTGGGACAGGGGCTGTACAATGAGCAGTTCTTC. Amino acid sequence: CASSLGQGLYNEQFF.

The V call is TRBV28, the J call TRBJ1-2, with D unresolved. Germline loops: CDR1 MDHEN, CDR2 SYDVKM. This CDR3 comprises 15 residues. Deletions cut 1 base from V and 4 bases from J, with 13 bases between. The DNA of the CDR3 is TGTGCCAGCAGTTTATTGGCCTTGGGCGGCTATGGCTACACCTTC. It specifies CASSLLALGGYGYTF.

This clone was counted once. This sequence joins TRBV6-6 and TRBJ2-3; D might be TRBD2 (6 bases). The CDR3 loop spans 16 amino acids. Germline V CDR1 and CDR2: MNHNY, SVGAGI (reference sequence). V dropped 5 bases and J dropped 4 bases, with 19 bases sitting between them. The CDR3 spells CASSRIARELADTQYF. CDR3 DNA: TGTGCCAGCAGTAGGATAGCCCGGGAGTTGGCAGATACGCAGTATTTT.

The gene calls are TRBV6-7 and TRBJ1-5; 10 positions match TRBD1. TRBV6-7 is sorted into the ORF group, with uncertain function. Trimming removed 7 bases from V and 1 base from J; junction bases left unmatched: 7. CDR3 length: 16 amino acids. The CDR3 spells CASIGTGEGSNQPQHF. CDR3 sequence (DNA): TGTGCCAGCATCGGGACAGGGGAGGGAAGCAATCAGCCCCAGCATTTT.

V gene TRBV9 combines with J gene TRBJ2-5, with D perhaps TRBD1 or TRBD2 (5 bases each). The CDR3 is made up of 15 amino acids. Trimming cost V 1 base and J 1 base, with 11 bases left between them. Germline loops: CDR1 SGDLS, CDR2 YYNGEE. CDR3 sequence: CASSVRGDPQETQYF. CDR3 sequence (DNA): TGTGCCAGCAGCGTACGAGGGGACCCCCAAGAGACCCAGTACTTC.

This chain joins TRBV6-5 and TRBJ1-1; 7 nucleotides align to TRBD1. The CDR3 runs to 14 residues. V gave up 6 bases and J gave up 10 bases; unmatched junction bases: 14. Germline V gene lookup returns CDR1 MNHEY and CDR2 SVGAGI. As DNA, the CDR3 is TGTGCCAGCAGACAACCGGGACAGCGTATGGGAGCTTTCTTT. Residues: CASRQPGQRMGAFF.

The V call is TRBV18, the J call TRBJ2-1, with D uncertain. Trimming left V 2 bases short and J 0 bases short, with 11 bases between. The CDR3 length is 16 residues. The germline V gene encodes CDR1 KGHSH and CDR2 LQKENI. The DNA for the CDR3 is TGTGCCAGCTCACCAGAGGCTAGGAGCTCCTACAATGAGCAGTTCTTC. Translating gives CASSPEARSSYNEQFF.

The chain has TRBV4-3 and TRBJ2-3; D possibly corresponds to TRBD1 (5 bases). Germline CDR1 reads LGHNA; CDR2 reads YSLEER. CDR3 length: 14 amino acids. Trimming took 4 bases from V and 6 from J, leaving 14 bases between them. The CDR3, as DNA: TGCGCCAGCAGCCTTTCGGTGGGGCTGGATACGCAGTATTTT. Translating gives CASSLSVGLDTQYF.

V and J are TRBV27 and TRBJ2-7; 10 bases are shared with TRBD1. The germline V gene has CDR1 MNHEY and CDR2 SMNVEV (reference sequence). J was trimmed by 5 bases and V by 6 bases; bases with no gene match: 7. The CDR3 consists of 14 residues. For the CDR3, the DNA is TGTGCCAGCAGCGCCAGGACAGGGGGGCACGAGCAGTACTTC. Translated, it gives CASSARTGGHEQYF.

The genes are TRBV24-1 and TRBJ2-1, with 7 bases matching TRBD2. The CDR3 length is 16 residues. The J segment lost 1 base and the V segment lost 3 bases, leaving 5 bases of the junction unmatched. Germline CDR1 is KGHDR and CDR2 is SFDVKD. The CDR3 loop is CATSDDSGPSYNEQFF. The CDR3, as DNA: TGTGCCACCAGTGATGATAGCGGGCCGTCCTACAATGAGCAGTTCTTC.

The chain is built from TRBV28 and TRBJ2-7; TRBD1 agrees at 12 bases. This CDR3 spans 21 amino acids. The V and J ends lost 3 bases and 2 bases, in that order; junction bases with no gene match: 20. CDR1 MDHEN and CDR2 SYDVKM come from the germline V gene. The CDR3 sequence: CASSFFLVRDRGRKSPYEQYF. CDR3 coding DNA: TGTGCCAGCAGTTTTTTCTTAGTTAGGGACAGGGGGCGGAAATCTCCCTACGAGCAGTACTTC.

This chain links TRBV11-2 with TRBJ2-5, with D tentatively TRBD1 (6 bases). The CDR3 totals 15 residues. V gave up 3 bases and J gave up 2 bases, with 13 bases separating them. Per the germline V gene, CDR1 is SGHAT and CDR2 is FQNNGV. CDR3 sequence reads: CASSLEGTPQETQYF. DNA for the CDR3: TGTGCCAGCAGCTTGGAAGGGACACCGCAAGAGACCCAGTACTTC.

This clone was observed a single time. The genes are TRBV5-1 and TRBJ2-5; D uncertain. The CDR3 has 12 amino acids. The V gene's germline CDR1 is SGHRS and CDR2 YFSETQ. V was trimmed by 2 bases and J by 2 bases, leaving 4 bases between them. The CDR3 nucleotides read TGCGCCAGCAGCTTCGGTCAAGAGACCCAGTACTTC. This encodes CASSFGQETQYF. Full variable domain (remainder filled in from reference TRBV5-1 and TRBJ2-5): KAGVTQTPRYLIKTRGQQVTLSCSPISGHRSVSWYQQTPGQGLQFLFEYFSETQRNKGNFPGRFSGRQFSNSRSEMNVSTLELGDSALYLCASSFGQETQYFGPGTRLLVL.

Only one count was recorded for this clone. The chain joins TRBV29-1 to TRBJ2-2, with TRBD2 matching 11 bases. V dropped 0 bases and J dropped 4; count of bases not matched to a gene: 7. This CDR3 is 17 amino acids long. Germline V lookup: CDR1 SQVTM, CDR2 ANQGSEA. The CDR3 DNA sequence: TGCAGCGTTGAAGATCTTGGGACTAGCGGTGTCACCGGGGAGCTGTTTTTT. This gives the protein CSVEDLGTSGVTGELFF.

The genes are TRBV9 and TRBJ1-6; the match to TRBD1 covers 8 bases. V shed 4 bases and J 6 bases; nucleotides not matched to a gene: 6. The CDR3 has 15 amino acids. Germline CDR1 is SGDLS and CDR2 is YYNGEE. The CDR3 nucleotides read TGTGCCAGCAGCTCCCGGACAGGGAGTAATTCACCCCTCCACTTT. Translating gives CASSSRTGSNSPLHF.

The chain combines TRBV5-1 with TRBJ2-7, with 7 bases fitting TRBD1. Germline V CDR1 and CDR2: SGHRS, YFSETQ. The V segment lost 5 bases and the J segment 5 bases; nucleotides outside the gene matches: 4. The CDR3 runs to 12 residues. DNA for the CDR3: TGCGCCAGCAGGGAAGACAGGGACGAGCAGTACTTC. As protein: CASREDRDEQYF.

This chain connects TRBV7-2 to TRBJ2-3; TRBD2 matches 8 bases. This CDR3 has 15 amino acids. V lost 6 bases and J lost 4; bases outside the gene matches: 9. Germline lookup yields CDR1 SGHTA and CDR2 FQGNSA. The CDR3 is CASRSSGSRADTQYF. CDR3 DNA sequence: TGTGCCAGCAGATCCAGCGGGAGCCGCGCAGATACGCAGTATTTT.

The rearrangement links TRBV4-3 to TRBJ1-2, with D possibly being TRBD1 (5 bases). CDR1 LGHNA and CDR2 YSLEER come from the germline V gene. The CDR3 length is 17 residues. Trimming pared 0 bases from V and 2 bases from J, leaving 16 bases between. In DNA, the CDR3 is TGCGCCAGCAGCCAAGATGTTACCCAGGGACTCAACTATGGCTACACCTTC. It is translated as CASSQDVTQGLNYGYTF.

The chain combines TRBV6-2 or TRBV6-3 with TRBJ2-3; 7 nucleotides agree with TRBD1. Germline V gives CDR1 MNHEY, CDR2 SVGEGT. Trimming at V came to 4 bases and at J to 0 bases, leaving 10 bases not matched to a gene. The length of the CDR3 is 17 residues. The CDR3 sequence is CASSCPFRDSSTDTQYF. CDR3 DNA sequence: TGTGCCAGCAGTTGCCCCTTCCGGGACAGTAGCACAGATACGCAGTATTTT.

The rearrangement joins TRBV4-2 to TRBJ1-5, with unresolved D. Germline V gene lookup returns CDR1 LGHNA and CDR2 YNFKEQ. This CDR3 is 16 amino acids long. The V and J ends lost 0 bases and 5 bases respectively, with 14 bases between them. The CDR3 region has the DNA TGTGCCAGCAGCCAAGACGGTAGGGCCCTCGATCAGCCCCAGCATTTT. It specifies CASSQDGRALDQPQHF.

The rearrangement links TRBV14 to TRBJ2-1; D ambiguous. Germline V CDR1 and CDR2: SGHDN, FVKESK. V was pared by 0 bases and J by 9 bases, with 9 bases between. The CDR3 length is 13 residues. The CDR3 loop is CASSQELVGEQFF. The CDR3 coding sequence is TGTGCCAGCAGCCAAGAGCTAGTTGGTGAGCAGTTCTTC.

In DNA form, the CDR3 reads TGTGCCAGCAGCTTAGGGGGCCAGGCGTGGGATAATGGGAGTCCCCTCCACTTT. Translation: CASSLGGQAWDNGSPLHF. V and J are TRBV13 and TRBJ1-6, with D uncertain. Trimming stripped 0 bases from V and 13 bases from J, with 25 bases between. Germline V gives CDR1 PRHDT, CDR2 FYEKMQ (reference sequence). The CDR3 is 18 amino acids. Full variable domain (remainder filled in from reference TRBV13 and TRBJ1-6): AAGVIQSPRHLIKEKRETATLKCYPIPRHDTVYWYQQGPGQDPQFLISFYEKMQSDKGSIPDRFSAQQFSDYHSELNMSSLELGDSALYFCASSLGGQAWDNGSPLHFGNGTRLTVT.

The chain employs TRBV27 and TRBJ1-5, with D perhaps matching TRBD1 (5 bases). The CDR3 is 16 amino acids. The germline V gene encodes CDR1 MNHEY and CDR2 SMNVEV (reference sequence). V gave up 0 bases and J gave up 2 bases, with 11 bases separating them. The CDR3 sequence: CASSLSQASGNQPQHF. The CDR3 coding sequence is TGTGCCAGCAGTTTATCACAGGCGAGTGGCAATCAGCCCCAGCATTTT.

The V call is TRBV7-8, the J call TRBJ2-7; 7 nucleotides match TRBD1. Germline V CDR1 and CDR2: SGHVS, FQNEAQ. This CDR3 contains 15 residues. V lost 5 bases and J lost 0; bases outside the gene matches: 7. The CDR3 nucleotides are TGTGCCAGCAGCCTGACAGGGTTCCTCTCCTACGAGCAGTACTTC. This sequence encodes CASSLTGFLSYEQYF. Using reference TRBV7-8 and TRBJ2-7 for the parts outside the CDR3, the full variable domain is GAGVSQSPRYKVAKRGQDVALRCDPISGHVSLFWYQQALGQGPEFLTYFQNEAQLDKSGLPSDRFFAERPEGSVSTLKIQRTQQEDSAVYLCASSLTGFLSYEQYFGPGTRLTVT.

V gene TRBV18 combines with J gene TRBJ2-7; tentatively, D is TRBD2 (5 bases). Trimming pared 5 bases from V and 5 bases from J, leaving 13 bases between. From germline, CDR1 is KGHSH and CDR2 LQKENI. The CDR3 runs 13 residues. The CDR3 nucleotides are TGTGCCAGCTCAAAATGGTCAGCGGACGAGCAGTACTTC. This sequence encodes CASSKWSADEQYF.

This chain connects TRBV5-5 to TRBJ1-1, with 10 bases matching TRBD1. Germline V gene sequence: CDR1 SGHKS, CDR2 YYEKEE (reference sequence). J was trimmed by 6 bases and V by 5 bases; bases with no gene match: 10. The CDR3 totals 15 residues. CDR3 sequence: CASSGGTGALAEAFF. CDR3 DNA: TGTGCCAGCAGTGGTGGGACAGGGGCCCTCGCTGAAGCTTTCTTT.

V usage is TRBV10-3 and J usage is TRBJ2-3, with 8 bases identical to TRBD1. The V and J ends lost 6 bases and 2 bases, in that order; junction bases with no gene match: 4. The germline V gene has CDR1 ENHRY and CDR2 SYGVKD. CDR3 length: 14 amino acids. Here the CDR3 reads CAIRGQGPTDTQYF. The CDR3 coding sequence is TGTGCCATCAGAGGACAGGGACCCACAGATACGCAGTATTTT.